This passage covers 10 T cell receptor beta chains from one sample sequenced in a study of T cell responses to AZD1222 COVID-19 vaccine. TCRdb's table, derived via immunoSEQ multiplex PCR, lists solely in-frame clones and lacks some. This sample has some 150,000 clones; just over 90% occur once, and the top ten carry 1.5% to 2%. This specimen was peripheral blood, taken on day 0 of AZD1222 vaccination. The receptors come from an adult in good health.

V is TRBV9 and J is TRBJ1-1, with D hard to call. CDR3 length: 13 residues. CDR1 SGDLS and CDR2 YYNGEE come from the germline V gene. V was cut by 2 bases and J by 0 bases, with 5 bases left in between. Here the CDR3 reads CASSVNMNTEAFF. Here the CDR3 DNA reads TGTGCCAGCAGCGTTAATATGAACACTGAAGCTTTCTTT.

The sample holds one count of this clone. The rearrangement uses TRBV4-2 and TRBJ2-5; TRBD1 is a possible D gene (6 bases). V was shortened by 3 bases and J by 3 bases, with 14 bases between the two germline ends. Looked up from germline, CDR1 is LGHNA and CDR2 is YNFKEQ. This CDR3 spans 15 amino acids. CDR3 protein: CASSQAFGQKETQYF. The CDR3 region has the DNA TGTGCCAGCAGCCAGGCGTTTGGACAGAAAGAGACCCAGTACTTC.

The chain joins TRBV18 to TRBJ1-5; 11 bases match TRBD1. The germline V gene has CDR1 KGHSH and CDR2 LQKENI. J lost 7 bases, V lost 4 bases, and 6 bases had no gene match. The CDR3 runs to 15 residues. CDR3 sequence reads: CASSLRGQGGQPQHF. The CDR3 DNA sequence: TGTGCCAGCTCACTCCGGGGACAGGGGGGACAGCCCCAGCATTTT.

The chain combines TRBV19 with TRBJ1-5, with D maybe TRBD1 (5 bases). The V gene lost 7 bases and the J gene lost 2 bases, with 15 bases spanning the gap. The CDR3 consists of 15 residues. Per the germline V gene, CDR1 is LNHDA and CDR2 is SQIVND (reference sequence). The CDR3 loop reads CASKPQGLGNQPQHF. The CDR3, as DNA: TGTGCCAGTAAACCTCAGGGCTTGGGCAATCAGCCCCAGCATTTT.

This chain uses TRBV14 with TRBJ1-4, with a weak D call TRBD1 (6 bases). The V gene lost 4 bases and the J gene lost 7 bases, with 10 bases spanning the gap. Germline V gives CDR1 SGHDN, CDR2 FVKESK. CDR3 length equals 13 residues. Here the CDR3 DNA reads TGTGCCAGCAGCCGGGGACACTTTGAAAAACTGTTTTTT. As protein: CASSRGHFEKLFF.

J is TRBJ2-3 and V is TRBV6-4; a possible D gene is TRBD2 (6 bases). Germline CDR1 and CDR2: MRHNA and SNTAGT. The germline V and J ends were trimmed by 0 bases and 1 base, with 14 bases remaining between them. This CDR3 contains 17 residues. CDR3 in DNA: TGTGCCAGCAGTGACTCGATTGGAGGGAGTGGCACAGATACGCAGTATTTT. Amino acid sequence: CASSDSIGGSGTDTQYF.

The rearrangement links TRBV6-2 or TRBV6-3 to TRBJ1-1, with D possibly being TRBD1 (6 bases). The V gene's germline CDR1 is MNHEY and CDR2 SVGEGT. With 5 bases removed from V and 4 bases from J, the gap between germline ends came to 14 bases. There are 14 residues in the CDR3. The CDR3 protein is CASSPTGTLTEAFF. The CDR3 DNA sequence: TGTGCCAGCAGTCCCACAGGGACGCTCACTGAAGCTTTCTTT.

The chain has TRBV12-3 or TRBV12-4 and TRBJ1-5; D uncertain. Trimming left V 3 bases short and J 4 bases short, with 7 bases between. The CDR3 spans 13 residues. The CDR3 sequence is CASSFGLNQPQHF. The CDR3 nucleotides read TGTGCCAGCAGTTTTGGACTTAATCAGCCCCAGCATTTT.

The chain couples TRBV9 to TRBJ2-1; perhaps TRBD1 as D (6 bases). V dropped 2 bases and J dropped 2 bases, with 14 bases sitting between them. This CDR3 comprises 16 residues. Germline V lookup: CDR1 SGDLS, CDR2 YYNGEE. The CDR3 loop reads CASSVLTGTTYNEQFF. The CDR3 nucleotides read TGTGCCAGCAGCGTTCTGACAGGAACGACCTACAATGAGCAGTTCTTC.

The rearrangement joins TRBV6-5 to TRBJ2-7; D is undetermined. The CDR3 totals 15 residues. V gave up 7 bases and J gave up 7 bases, with 23 bases separating them. CDR1 MNHEY and CDR2 SVGAGI come from the germline V gene. The CDR3 protein is CASKVRVLWIGEQYF. The CDR3 nucleotides read TGTGCCAGCAAAGTGAGAGTCCTTTGGATCGGGGAGCAGTACTTC.